Presented here are 14 T cell receptor beta chains from one specimen sequenced in a study of T cells in Graves' hyperthyroidism and ophthalmopathy. From RNA transcripts, TCR beta CDR3 regions were amplified. The HTBI set primed first-round TCR CDR3 RT-PCR. TCRdb re-derived calls from the multiplex PCR reads in MiXCR, one entry per CDR3 protein. The data hold 160,000 or so distinct CDR3 sequences, with over 7.5% observed a single time. Sequencing was carried out using blood. Source of these receptors: a woman under 30 with Graves' hyperthyroidism that later progressed to Graves' ophthalmopathy.

This clonotype was counted a few times. V and J are TRBV7-9 and TRBJ1-1; TRBD1 is a possible D gene (5 bases). CDR3 length: 18 residues. Germline CDR1 reads SEHNR; CDR2 reads FQNEAQ (reference sequence). Trimming stripped 4 bases from V and 0 bases from J, with 21 bases between. The CDR3 nucleotides read TGTGCCAGCAGCTACATCTCATTCCGGGACGGATTGAACACTGAAGCTTTCTTT. Its protein is CASSYISFRDGLNTEAFF.

This clonotype has at least ten counts. This chain connects TRBV9 to TRBJ1-5, with TRBD1 matching over 8 bases. The CDR3 spans 16 residues. Trimming at V came to 3 bases and at J to 8 bases, leaving 13 bases not matched to a gene. CDR1 is SGDLS and CDR2 is YYNGEE in the germline V gene. Here the CDR3 reads CASSEGDRPMVEPQHF. CDR3 coding DNA: TGTGCCAGCAGCGAAGGGGACAGGCCAATGGTTGAGCCCCAGCATTTT.

DNA for the CDR3: TGCGCCAGCAGTGAGTCGACTCGGGGCCGGGCTGGGGCCAACGTCCTGACTTTC. It yields the protein CASSESTRGRAGANVLTF. The rearrangement joins TRBV10-1 to TRBJ2-6; D might be TRBD1 or TRBD2, each matching 5 bases. The germline gives CDR1 WNHNN, CDR2 SYGVQD (reference sequence). The CDR3 is 18 amino acids. The germline V and J ends were trimmed by 0 bases and 2 bases, with 14 bases remaining between them.

This clonotype was counted between two and nine times. The chain has TRBV4-1 and TRBJ2-1; D not resolved. V gave up 2 bases and J gave up 6 bases, with 8 bases separating them. From germline, CDR1 is MGHRA and CDR2 YSYEKL. The CDR3 totals 13 residues. The CDR3 spells CASSQFVGNEQFF. In DNA, the CDR3 is TGCGCCAGCAGCCAATTCGTCGGCAATGAGCAGTTCTTC.

This clonotype was counted between two and nine times. This chain joins TRBV6-2 or TRBV6-3 and TRBJ2-1; 12 bases line up with TRBD2. The CDR3 is made up of 16 amino acids. Unmatched junction bases numbered 6, after V lost 4 bases and J lost 5 bases. The germline V gene encodes CDR1 MNHEY and CDR2 SVGEGT. CDR3 amino acids: CASSFRTSGANNEQFF. CDR3 sequence (DNA): TGTGCCAGCAGTTTCCGGACTAGCGGGGCCAACAATGAGCAGTTCTTC.

There are a few counts of this clonotype. This may be a read error, as it is one base from a much larger clone. This chain connects TRBV12-3 or TRBV12-4 to TRBJ1-1; D is perhaps TRBD1 (5 bases). The CDR3 runs to 14 residues. CDR3 DNA sequence: TGTGCCAGCAGTTTGGACCAGGGAGGAGTTGAAGTTTTCTTT. It codes for CASSLDQGGVEVFF.

This clonotype has ten or more counts. The chain employs TRBV6-1 and TRBJ2-2, with D hard to call. V dropped 3 bases and J dropped 0 bases, with 8 bases sitting between them. This CDR3 is 15 amino acids long. The V gene's germline CDR1 is MNHNS and CDR2 SASEGT. The CDR3 nucleotides are TGTGCCAGCAGTGAGGTGTCAGCGAACACCGGGGAGCTGTTTTTT. Translation gives CASSEVSANTGELFF.

This clonotype was detected many times. The V call is TRBV19, the J call TRBJ1-1; D is unresolved. The CDR3 extends over 12 amino acids. The V gene lost 7 bases and the J gene lost 1 base, with 7 bases spanning the gap. Germline V lookup: CDR1 LNHDA, CDR2 SQIVND (reference sequence). The DNA of the CDR3 is TGTGCCAGTATTGCCGAGAACACTGAAGCTTTCTTT. Translated: CASIAENTEAFF. The full variable domain, with the rest looked up from reference TRBV19 and TRBJ1-1, is DGGITQSPKYLFRKEGQNVTLSCEQNLNHDAMYWYRQDPGQGLRLIYYSQIVNDFQKGDIAEGYSVSREKKESFPLTVTSAQKNPTAFYLCASIAENTEAFFGQGTRLTVV.

This clonotype was observed many times. The gene calls are TRBV20-1 and TRBJ1-6; 9 bases fit TRBD1. The V gene's germline CDR1 is DFQATT and CDR2 SNEGSKA (reference sequence). CDR3 length equals 16 residues. Trimming cost V 4 bases and J 8 bases; bases outside gene matches: 12. The CDR3 bases are TGCAGTGCTATGGGGGCTACAGGGGGCTTCGATTCACCCCTCCACTTT. Its protein is CSAMGATGGFDSPLHF.

V gene TRBV5-6 combines with J gene TRBJ1-6; tentative D call: TRBD1 (5 bases). Deletions cut 0 bases from V and 10 bases from J, with 11 bases between. The CDR3 covers 14 residues. In germline, CDR1 is SGHDT, CDR2 YYEEEE. The CDR3 is CASSLGAGDSPLHF. In nucleotides, the CDR3 is TGTGCCAGCAGCTTGGGAGCTGGGGACTCACCCCTCCACTTT.

V usage is TRBV9 and J usage is TRBJ2-7; a weak D match, TRBD1 (5 bases). Germline-derived CDR1 and CDR2 are SGDLS and YYNGEE. This CDR3 has 14 amino acids. V dropped 0 bases and J dropped 0 bases, with 7 bases sitting between them. In DNA form, the CDR3 reads TGTGCCAGCAGCGTAGGACAGAACTCCTACGAGCAGTACTTC. Its protein product is CASSVGQNSYEQYF.

This clonotype was seen ten or more times. The chain is built from TRBV30 and TRBJ2-3, with TRBD1 identical over 10 bases. The length of the CDR3 is 12 residues. Germline V CDR1 and CDR2: GTSNPN, SVGIG (reference sequence). J gave up 7 bases and V 5 bases, and 3 bases lay outside the gene matches. The CDR3 is CAWDRGQNTQYF. The CDR3 nucleotides are TGTGCCTGGGACAGGGGGCAAAATACGCAGTATTTT.

This clonotype is deemed hyperexpanded. The genes are TRBV20-1 and TRBJ2-7, with TRBD1 identical over 7 bases. Germline lookup yields CDR1 DFQATT and CDR2 SNEGSKA (reference sequence). The CDR3 is 13 residues long. After removal of 5 bases from V and 5 bases from J, the junction contained 9 bases not matched to a gene. The CDR3 protein is CSASYDRADEQYF. DNA of the CDR3: TGCAGTGCTTCCTACGACAGGGCGGACGAGCAGTACTTC.

J is TRBJ2-1 and V is TRBV4-1; 9 bases align to TRBD1. The CDR3 has 14 residues. Looked up from germline, CDR1 is MGHRA and CDR2 is YSYEKL. Losses at the gene ends were 4 bases for V and 5 bases for J; bases not matched to a gene: 3. The CDR3 DNA is TGCGCCAGCAGCCGCTGGACAGGGGACAATGAGCAGTTCTTC. Translation: CASSRWTGDNEQFF.